This T cell receptor (beta chain) derives from a study of cytomegalovirus exposure and HLA in healthy donors. Study-level information: Counted in an early data release were about 80 million unique TCRs from HLA-typed donors.

The CDR3 covers 15 residues. The germline gives CDR1 LNHDA, CDR2 SQIVND (reference sequence). With V trimmed by 5 bases and J by 9 bases, 10 bases remained unmatched. Amplification used 60 Vbeta primers and 13 Jbeta primers. Profiled with immunoSEQ multiplex PCR; TCRdb holds only in-frame clones, not every one. Of under 200,000 clones in the sample, 79% are singletons; the top ten hold approximately 0.73%. Broader study findings: The productive fraction for most TCR beta V segments was about 90% or about 30% in an earlier analysis. Some TCR beta chains (around 180 of them) were listed as cytomegalovirus-associated.

Details on this clone: The antigen remains unidentified.

This sequence was found in a woman in her thirties or forties in good health and CMV-seronegative. The rearrangement joins TRBV19 to TRBJ1-5, with 10 nucleotides matching TRBD1. The sample was PBMCs. The DNA for the CDR3 is TGTGCCAGTAGTCCCGGACAGGGGGGCTTTGTGCCCCAGCATTTT. This translates into CASSPGQGGFVPQHF. Looking up the rest from reference TRBV19 and TRBJ1-5 gives the full variable domain: DGGITQSPKYLFRKEGQNVTLSCEQNLNHDAMYWYRQDPGQGLRLIYYSQIVNDFQKGDIAEGYSVSREKKESFPLTVTSAQKNPTAFYLCASSPGQGGFVPQHFGDGTRLSIL.